This TCR beta chain derives from a study of blood T cells in healthy people across ages. General study results and limits: Conclusively comparing naive with antigen-experienced cells was impossible with unsorted PBMCs. From one million sequenced T cells, diversity estimates were lower bounds.

This clonotype was observed a few times. Its target is unknown. A read error may account for a junction end that differs from germline. Primed by a sample-barcoded 5' primer and a J-beta primer mix, a second PCR proceeded for about 7 to 12 cycles. A template-switch adaptor with 12 random nucleotides tagged each cDNA molecule. TCRdb re-called the 5' RACE reads through MiXCR, storing one row per CDR3 protein. The table lists approximately 1.5 million distinct CDR3 sequences, 40% to 45% of them singletons. The CDR3 length is 12 residues. The germline V gene has CDR1 SNHLY and CDR2 FYNNEI. This sequence joins TRBV2 and TRBJ2-3; tentatively, D is TRBD1 (5 bases). The clonotype comes from a woman aged 18-29 years in good health. Source material: blood. The CDR3, as DNA: TGTGCCGGCAGGGTTTCGAATACGCAGTGGTATTTT. Translated: CAGRVSNTQWYF.